A single sample gave rise to the 14 T cell receptor beta chains below, sequenced in a study of T cells in tumors after PD-1 blockade. Generated by immunoSEQ multiplex PCR, the TCRdb table keeps only in-frame clones and is missing some. In the table there are 55,000 to 65,000 clones, 80% of which are singletons. The sample here was PBMCs, taken before anti-PD-1 treatment. These receptors were taken from a human donor with basal cell carcinoma.

J is TRBJ1-2 and V is TRBV3-1 (or the pseudogene TRBV3-2), with 7 bases lining up with TRBD1. The germline gives CDR1 LGHDT, CDR2 YNNKEL (reference sequence). The CDR3 is made up of 13 amino acids. The V segment lost 5 bases and the J segment 4 bases; nucleotides outside the gene matches: 4. Written as DNA, the CDR3 is TGTGCCAGCAGCTTACAGGGGACCTATGGCTACACCTTC. Translated, it gives CASSLQGTYGYTF.

The chain carries TRBV5-4 and TRBJ2-3; 9 bases line up with TRBD2. In germline, CDR1 is SGHNT, CDR2 YYREEE (reference sequence). This CDR3 has 13 amino acids. The CDR3 DNA reads TGTACCGCGGGGCGGGGGGGCGAGAATACGCAGTATTTT. As protein: CTAGRGGENTQYF.

The CDR3 nucleotides are TGTGCCAGCAGCTTAGTAGGCACAGGGAATACCGGGGAGCTGTTTTTT. Its protein is CASSLVGTGNTGELFF. This chain links TRBV7-8 with TRBJ2-2; possible D gene TRBD1, 6 bases. V shed 1 base and J shed 5 bases, with 14 bases lying between them. Germline V gene lookup returns CDR1 SGHVS and CDR2 FQNEAQ. CDR3 length equals 16 residues.

The chain employs TRBV5-1 and TRBJ2-4, with a tentative D call TRBD1 (6 bases). V lost 2 bases, J lost 1 base, and 7 bases lay in between. This CDR3 comprises 14 residues. CDR1 SGHRS and CDR2 YFSETQ come from the germline V gene. The CDR3, as DNA: TGCGCCAGCAGCTTAACAGGGGCCAAAAACATTCAGTACTTC. Protein: CASSLTGAKNIQYF.

On this clone itself: Additional DNA sequences in this sample encode the identical CDR3. V and J are TRBV6-1 and TRBJ1-2; D remains ambiguous. Deletions cut 2 bases from V and 5 bases from J, with 9 bases between. The CDR3 runs 13 residues. Germline V gives CDR1 MNHNS, CDR2 SASEGT. The CDR3 bases are TGTGCCAGCAGTGAATCCGGGAATTATGGCTACACCTTC. This codes for CASSESGNYGYTF.

This chain joins TRBV3-1 (or the pseudogene TRBV3-2) and TRBJ2-1, with 10 bases lining up with TRBD1. The CDR3 loop spans 14 amino acids. CDR1 is LGHDT, CDR2 YNNKEL, per germline (reference sequence). Unmatched junction bases numbered 2, after V lost 2 bases and J lost 7 bases. The CDR3 protein is CASSQSDRGNEQFF. Written as DNA, the CDR3 is TGTGCCAGCAGCCAATCGGACAGGGGGAATGAGCAGTTCTTC.

This clone was seen just once. This chain uses TRBV2 with TRBJ1-6; D is unclear. The germline V gene has CDR1 SNHLY and CDR2 FYNNEI. V lost 6 bases and J lost 10, with 19 bases in between. The CDR3 contains 15 residues. The CDR3 sequence is CASSSRTASQSPLHF. The CDR3 nucleotides read TGTGCCAGCAGCAGTCGAACCGCGTCTCAATCACCCCTCCACTTT.

This clone appeared a few times. This chain connects TRBV5-1 to TRBJ2-4; the D gene is possibly TRBD2 (6 bases). CDR1 is SGHRS, CDR2 YFSETQ, per germline. Trimming cost V 4 bases and J 10 bases, with 15 bases left between them. CDR3 size: 13 residues. CDR3 loop: CASSGGSSDIQYF. In nucleotides, the CDR3 is TGCGCCAGCAGCGGGGGGAGTTCGGATATTCAGTACTTC. The full variable domain, its missing parts supplied by reference TRBV5-1 and TRBJ2-4, is KAGVTQTPRYLIKTRGQQVTLSCSPISGHRSVSWYQQTPGQGLQFLFEYFSETQRNKGNFPGRFSGRQFSNSRSEMNVSTLELGDSALYLCASSGGSSDIQYFGAGTRLSVL.

The chain carries TRBV11-3 and TRBJ2-7; tentative D call: TRBD2 (6 bases). V shed 5 bases and J shed 3 bases, with 17 bases lying between them. The germline V gene encodes CDR1 SGHNT and CDR2 YENEEA. CDR3 size: 15 residues. DNA of the CDR3: TGTGCCAGCAGCCGGCCGGGACTCCAAAACTACGAGCAGTACTTC. Amino acids: CASSRPGLQNYEQYF.

The rearrangement joins TRBV2 to TRBJ1-5; 8 nucleotides match TRBD1. Germline V gene lookup returns CDR1 SNHLY and CDR2 FYNNEI. The CDR3 sequence is 15 residues long. Trimming at V came to 6 bases and at J to 0 bases, leaving 4 bases not matched to a gene. In DNA form, the CDR3 reads TGTGCCAGCAGAACCGGGACAGGTAGCAATCAGCCCCAGCATTTT. Translating gives CASRTGTGSNQPQHF.

The V and J genes are TRBV7-9 and TRBJ2-5; D is perhaps TRBD2 (6 bases). The CDR3 has 14 residues. V lost 5 bases to trimming and J lost 2 bases, with 12 bases between them. From germline, CDR1 is SEHNR and CDR2 FQNEAQ (reference sequence). The CDR3 bases are TGTGCCAGCAGCCACCGGGCGGGGCAAGAGACCCAGTACTTC. This gives the protein CASSHRAGQETQYF.

The V and J genes are TRBV18 and TRBJ1-5; 12 nucleotides match TRBD1. V trimming: 4 bases; J trimming: 2 bases; junction bases outside the gene matches: 9. Germline V gene sequence: CDR1 KGHSH, CDR2 LQKENI. There are 18 residues in the CDR3. The CDR3 is CASSRRDRGQGGNQPQHF. Written as DNA, the CDR3 is TGTGCCAGCTCACGCCGGGACAGGGGGCAAGGGGGCAATCAGCCCCAGCATTTT. The full variable domain, completed using reference TRBV18 and TRBJ1-5, is NAGVMQNPRHLVRRRGQEARLRCSPMKGHSHVYWYRQLPEEGLKFMVYLQKENIIDESGMPKERFSAEFPKEGPSILRIQQVVRGDSAAYFCASSRRDRGQGGNQPQHFGDGTRLSIL.

The chain combines TRBV5-5 with TRBJ2-2, with TRBD2 identical over 13 bases. Germline V gene sequence: CDR1 SGHKS, CDR2 YYEKEE (reference sequence). The V and J ends lost 9 bases and 1 base, in that order; junction bases with no gene match: 12. The CDR3 is made up of 18 amino acids. The CDR3, as DNA: TGTGCCACCTCCCAAACTAGCGGGGGGGTAATGAACACCGGGGAGCTGTTTTTT. It is translated as CATSQTSGGVMNTGELFF.

The table lists this clone with a count of one. The rearrangement uses TRBV10-2 and TRBJ2-1; 9 bases are shared with TRBD1. The CDR3 contains 13 residues. CDR1 is WSHSY, CDR2 SAAADI, per germline. The J segment lost 4 bases and the V segment lost 9 bases, leaving 4 bases of the junction unmatched. CDR3 sequence reads: CASSDRGYNEQFF. The CDR3 nucleotides read TGCGCCAGTTCGGACAGGGGATACAATGAGCAGTTCTTC.